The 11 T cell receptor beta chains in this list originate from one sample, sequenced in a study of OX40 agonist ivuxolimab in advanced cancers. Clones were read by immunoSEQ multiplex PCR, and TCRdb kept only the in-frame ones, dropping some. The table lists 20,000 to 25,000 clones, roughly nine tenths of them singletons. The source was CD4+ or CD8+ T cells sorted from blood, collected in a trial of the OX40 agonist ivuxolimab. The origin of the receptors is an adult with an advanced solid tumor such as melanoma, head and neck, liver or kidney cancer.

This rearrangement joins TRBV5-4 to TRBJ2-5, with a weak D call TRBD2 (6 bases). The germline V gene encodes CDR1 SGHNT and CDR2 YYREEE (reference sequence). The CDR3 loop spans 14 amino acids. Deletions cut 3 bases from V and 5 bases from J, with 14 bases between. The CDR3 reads CASSSSVAGETQYF. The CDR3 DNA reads TGTGCCAGCAGCTCTAGCGTTGCGGGGGAGACCCAGTACTTC.

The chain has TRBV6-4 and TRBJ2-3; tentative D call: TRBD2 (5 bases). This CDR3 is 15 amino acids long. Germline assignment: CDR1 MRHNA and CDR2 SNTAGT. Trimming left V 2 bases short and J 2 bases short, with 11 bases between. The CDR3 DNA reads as TGTGCCAGCAGTGACGGTCGGGGTGACACAGATACGCAGTATTTT. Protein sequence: CASSDGRGDTDTQYF.

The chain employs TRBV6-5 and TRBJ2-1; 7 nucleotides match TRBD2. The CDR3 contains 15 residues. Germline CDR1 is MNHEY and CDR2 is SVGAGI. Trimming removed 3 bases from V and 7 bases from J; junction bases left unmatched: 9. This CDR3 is CASSYIGLERNEQFF. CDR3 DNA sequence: TGTGCCAGCAGTTATATAGGACTAGAGAGGAATGAGCAGTTCTTC.

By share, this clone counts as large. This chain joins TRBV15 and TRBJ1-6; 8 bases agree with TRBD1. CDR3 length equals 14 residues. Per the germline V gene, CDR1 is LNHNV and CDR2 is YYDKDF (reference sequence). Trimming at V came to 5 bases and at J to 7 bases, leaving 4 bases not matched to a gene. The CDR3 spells CATSGNRGNSPLHF. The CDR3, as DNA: TGTGCCACCAGCGGGAACAGGGGGAATTCACCCCTCCACTTT.

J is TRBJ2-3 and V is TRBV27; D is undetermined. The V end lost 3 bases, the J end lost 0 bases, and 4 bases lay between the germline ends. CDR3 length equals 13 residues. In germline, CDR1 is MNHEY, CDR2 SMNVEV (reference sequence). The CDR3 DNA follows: TGTGCCAGCAGTTTCGAGAGCACAGATACGCAGTATTTT. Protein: CASSFESTDTQYF.

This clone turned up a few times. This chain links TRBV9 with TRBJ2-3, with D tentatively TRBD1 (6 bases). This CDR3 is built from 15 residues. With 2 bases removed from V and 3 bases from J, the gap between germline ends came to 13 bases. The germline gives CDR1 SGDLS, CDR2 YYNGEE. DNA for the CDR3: TGTGCCAGCAGCGTTTCCGGGACAACGACAGATACGCAGTATTTT. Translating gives CASSVSGTTTDTQYF.

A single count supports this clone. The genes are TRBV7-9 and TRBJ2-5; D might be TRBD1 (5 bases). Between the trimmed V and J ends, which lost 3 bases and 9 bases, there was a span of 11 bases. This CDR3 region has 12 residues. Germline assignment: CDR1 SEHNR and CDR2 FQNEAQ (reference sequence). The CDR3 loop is CASSFLTGPQYF. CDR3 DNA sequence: TGTGCCAGCAGCTTCCTTACAGGCCCCCAGTACTTC.

The CDR3 sequence: CAWSQLAPLANEQFF. The DNA of the CDR3 is TGTGCCTGGAGTCAACTAGCCCCACTCGCCAATGAGCAGTTCTTC. V gene TRBV30 combines with J gene TRBJ2-1, with D tentatively TRBD2 (6 bases). This CDR3 spans 15 amino acids. V lost 2 bases, J lost 6 bases, and 17 bases lay in between. Germline V CDR1 and CDR2: GTSNPN, SVGIG (reference sequence).

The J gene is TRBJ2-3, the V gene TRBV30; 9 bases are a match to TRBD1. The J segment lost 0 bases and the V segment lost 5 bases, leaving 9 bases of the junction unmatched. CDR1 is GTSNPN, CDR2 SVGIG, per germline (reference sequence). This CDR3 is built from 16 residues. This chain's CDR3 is CAWCPYRGLSTDTQYF. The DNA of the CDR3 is TGTGCCTGGTGCCCGTACAGGGGGCTTAGCACAGATACGCAGTATTTT.

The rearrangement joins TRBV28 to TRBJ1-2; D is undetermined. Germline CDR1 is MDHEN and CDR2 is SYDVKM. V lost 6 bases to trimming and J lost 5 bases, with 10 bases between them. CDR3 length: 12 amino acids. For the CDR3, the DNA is TGTGCCAGCAGCCCGGGTGGTTATGGCTACACCTTC. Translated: CASSPGGYGYTF.

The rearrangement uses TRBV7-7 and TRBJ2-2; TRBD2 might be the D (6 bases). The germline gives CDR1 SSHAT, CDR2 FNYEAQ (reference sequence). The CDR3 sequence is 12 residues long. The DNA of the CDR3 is TGTGGATGGAGGGGAGGCACCGGGGAGCTGTTTTTT. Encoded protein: CGWRGGTGELFF. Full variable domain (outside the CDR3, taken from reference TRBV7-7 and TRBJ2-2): GAGVSQSPRYKVTKRGQDVTLRCDPISSHATLYWYQQALGQGPEFLTYFNYEAQPDKSGLPSDRFSAERPEGSISTLTIQRTEQRDSAMYRCGWRGGTGELFFGEGSRLTVL.